This entry lists 9 T cell receptor beta chains sequenced from one sample in a study of CD8 T cells in ankylosing spondylitis. Study results and caveats: Made up of about eight highly homologous variants, a TCR beta motif appeared characteristic of ankylosing spondylitis blood.

Antigens for these TCRs are unknown. TCRdb processed the 5' RACE reads anew with MiXCR; each CDR3 protein has one entry. The data show hundreds of thousands of distinct CDR3 sequences, approximately 10% seen once. The specimen sequenced was blood, either unsorted or a sorted T cell fraction (not recorded which). All receptors derive from a male donor with ankylosing spondylitis.

Here the CDR3 DNA reads TGTGCCAGCAGTTCGGGACAGACTCCCGAGCAGTTCTTC. The encoded protein is CASSSGQTPEQFF. The chain joins TRBV12-3 or TRBV12-4 to TRBJ2-1, with 7 nucleotides matching TRBD1. This CDR3 contains 13 residues. Trimming cost V 4 bases and J 10 bases; bases outside gene matches: 7.

The V and J genes are TRBV20-1 and TRBJ1-4; D is undetermined. Germline values: CDR1 DFQATT, CDR2 SNEGSKA (reference sequence). V lost 0 bases and J lost 4, with 9 bases in between. The CDR3 is 14 residues long. CDR3 sequence: CSARDRLFNEKLFF. The CDR3 DNA follows: TGCAGTGCTAGAGACAGGCTTTTTAATGAAAAACTGTTTTTT.

The chain combines TRBV20-1 with TRBJ1-1; D not certain. The CDR3 runs 13 residues. The germline CDR1 and CDR2 sequences are DFQATT and SNEGSKA (reference sequence). Trimming left V 3 bases short and J 1 base short, with 9 bases between. This CDR3 is CSASLQRNTEAFF. The CDR3 nucleotides read TGCAGTGCTAGTTTACAGAGGAACACTGAAGCTTTCTTT.

CDR3 DNA: TGTGCCAGCAGCCCTACATGGGCGGGAGCCTCAGAGACCCAGTACTTC. Its protein is CASSPTWAGASETQYF. The chain recombines TRBV5-4 with TRBJ2-5; the match to TRBD2 covers 7 bases. The CDR3 is 16 residues long. V lost 4 bases and J lost 4; bases outside the gene matches: 13. Looked up from germline, CDR1 is SGHNT and CDR2 is YYREEE (reference sequence).

There are many counts of this clonotype. J is TRBJ2-7 and V is TRBV7-2; D is uncertain. The germline CDR1 and CDR2 sequences are SGHTA and FQGNSA. Trimming shortened V by 3 bases and J by 3 bases, and 12 bases separated the two germline ends. The CDR3 runs to 14 residues. CDR3 coding DNA: TGTGCCAGCAGCTTGGGTTCCGTAAACTACGAGCAGTACTTC. Translated, it gives CASSLGSVNYEQYF.

The chain joins TRBV7-8 to TRBJ2-7, with 7 bases aligning to TRBD2. In germline, CDR1 is SGHVS, CDR2 FQNEAQ. There are 14 residues in the CDR3. The V segment lost 4 bases and the J segment 5 bases; nucleotides outside the gene matches: 8. Here the CDR3 DNA reads TGTGCCAGCAGCTACCTTCGGGGGGTCAACGAGCAGTACTTC. Protein sequence: CASSYLRGVNEQYF.

At least ten counts were recorded for this clonotype. CDR3: CSVTRSVANTEAFF. For the CDR3, the DNA is TGCAGCGTAACCCGATCAGTTGCAAACACTGAAGCTTTCTTT. The chain joins TRBV29-1 to TRBJ1-1; D remains unclear. Germline CDR1 SQVTM, CDR2 ANQGSEA. V was clipped by 6 bases and J by 2 bases, with 16 bases between them. This CDR3 comprises 14 residues.

The J gene is TRBJ1-4, the V gene TRBV7-9; possibly TRBD1 for D (5 bases). CDR3 size: 15 residues. Germline loops: CDR1 SEHNR, CDR2 FQNEAQ (reference sequence). The V end was cut by 0 bases, the J end by 5 bases, with 10 bases between. The CDR3 spells CASSLATGGNEKLFF. In DNA, the CDR3 is TGTGCCAGCAGCTTAGCTACAGGCGGGAATGAAAAACTGTTTTTT. The full variable domain, rest sourced from reference TRBV7-9 and TRBJ1-4, is DTGVSQNPRHKITKRGQNVTFRCDPISEHNRLYWYRQTLGQGPEFLTYFQNEAQLEKSRLLSDRFSAERPKGSFSTLEIQRTEQGDSAMYLCASSLATGGNEKLFFGSGTQLSVL.

In its sample, this clonotype was seen many times. This chain uses TRBV4-3 with TRBJ1-2; D remains unclear. This CDR3 spans 15 amino acids. Trimming pared 0 bases from V and 4 bases from J, leaving 12 bases between. Germline values: CDR1 LGHNA, CDR2 YSLEER. CDR3 sequence reads: CASSQEVKYSYGYTF. As DNA, the CDR3 is TGCGCCAGCAGCCAAGAAGTGAAGTACAGCTATGGCTACACCTTC.